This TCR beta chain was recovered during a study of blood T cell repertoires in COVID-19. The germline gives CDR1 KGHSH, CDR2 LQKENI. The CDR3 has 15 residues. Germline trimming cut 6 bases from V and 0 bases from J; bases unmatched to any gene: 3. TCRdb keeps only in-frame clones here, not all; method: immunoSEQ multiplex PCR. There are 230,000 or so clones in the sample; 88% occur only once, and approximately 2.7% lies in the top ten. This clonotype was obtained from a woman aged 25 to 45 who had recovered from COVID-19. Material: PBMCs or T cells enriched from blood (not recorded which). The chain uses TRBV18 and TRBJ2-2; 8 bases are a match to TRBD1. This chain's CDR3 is CASSSGGANTGELFF. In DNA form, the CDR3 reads TGTGCCAGCTCGTCAGGGGGCGCGAACACCGGGGAGCTGTTTTTT.